The clone carrying this T cell receptor (beta chain) was picked up a small number of times. Its antigen is still unknown. V was pared by 3 bases and J by 10 bases, with 13 bases between. Germline-derived CDR1 and CDR2 are SGHVS and FQNEAQ. The CDR3 runs to 14 residues. These data originate in a study of blood T cells in healthy people across ages. The study's findings and limits: TCR beta diversity tracked closely with naive T cell percentage. With donor CMV status unknown, expanded clonotype changes were possibly confounded.

Primed by a sample-barcoded 5' primer and a J-beta primer mix, a second PCR proceeded for roughly 7 to 11 cycles. One entry per CDR3 protein, called by TCRdb with MiXCR from the 5' RACE reads. The sample lists 780,000 or so distinct CDR3 sequences; 45% to 70% were seen once. The sequencing sample was made of blood. This TCR derives from a man in his forties or fifties in good health. The chain carries TRBV7-8 and TRBJ1-6, with D unresolved. This CDR3 is CASSFGGHGSPLHF. In DNA, the CDR3 is TGTGCCAGCAGCTTCGGAGGGCATGGCTCACCCCTCCACTTT.